These 3 T cell receptor beta chains were sequenced from one sample in a study of tumor-infiltrating lymphocytes in localized non-small cell lung cancer. Clones were sequenced by immunoSEQ multiplex PCR, and TCRdb holds only the in-frame ones, with some missing. The data contain 3,000 to 4,500 clones, around 50% of them singletons. Source material: uninvolved lung tissue not adjacent to the tumor. The receptors here all came from a human donor with non-small cell lung cancer.

This clone turned up a few times. The chain links TRBV15 to TRBJ1-5; D may be TRBD1 (5 bases). This CDR3 comprises 16 residues. Trimming cost V 8 bases and J 0 bases, with 17 bases left between them. Germline V CDR1 and CDR2: LNHNV, YYDKDF (reference sequence). As DNA, the CDR3 is TGTGCCACCGCCACCCGGGGCTCCTATAGCAATCAGCCCCAGCATTTT. The encoded protein is CATATRGSYSNQPQHF. Full variable domain (missing parts from reference TRBV15 and TRBJ1-5): DAMVIQNPRYQVTQFGKPVTLSCSQTLNHNVMYWYQQKSSQAPKLLFHYYDKDFNNEADTPDNFQSRRPNTSFCFLDIRSPGLGDTAMYLCATATRGSYSNQPQHFGDGTRLSIL.

This clone came up a few times. The V gene is TRBV4-1, the J gene TRBJ1-5; maybe TRBD1 (5 bases). The CDR3 has 15 residues. The V gene's germline CDR1 is MGHRA and CDR2 YSYEKL. The V gene lost 5 bases and the J gene lost 4 bases, with 15 bases spanning the gap. The CDR3 here is CASSGDLNKNQPQHF. CDR3 sequence (DNA): TGCGCCAGCAGCGGGGACCTGAACAAAAATCAGCCCCAGCATTTT.

This clone is labeled medium-sized. The rearrangement joins TRBV5-6 to TRBJ1-1; no definite D call. This CDR3 has 12 residues. Germline V gives CDR1 SGHDT, CDR2 YYEEEE. V gave up 0 bases and J gave up 11 bases, with 11 bases separating them. The CDR3 loop reads CASSLVQAEAFF. CDR3 bases: TGTGCCAGCAGCTTGGTCCAAGCAGAGGCTTTCTTT.